This TCR beta chain was identified in a study of monozygotic twins with inflammatory bowel disease. There are 15 residues in the CDR3. Germline CDR1 reads LGHNA; CDR2 reads YSLEER. TCRdb re-called the 5' RACE reads; one entry per CDR3 protein, DNA not given. The listing records roughly 100,000 distinct CDR3 sequences. General observations from the study: Varying immunosuppressive regimens may have increased patient repertoire variability. IBD patients share fewer clonotypes with other people than healthy twins do, especially with disease activity. No difference in repertoire similarity was seen between concordant and discordant twins, possibly because power was limited.

Staff drew a roughly 2.5 ml blood sample from each donor. With respect to this clonotype: No antigen is known for it.

This sequence joins TRBV4-3 and TRBJ2-7; TCRdb's D call, TRBD1, is unchecked because there is no DNA. The sequencing input was blood. The source of this sequence is a human donor with ulcerative colitis or Crohn's disease, or a healthy co-twin of an affected twin (not recorded which). The CDR3 sequence is CASSRGTGGRYEQYF.